What follows are 2 T cell receptor beta chains derived from one specimen sequenced in a study of T cell clonality in common variable immunodeficiency. Whole-study results and caveats: In common variable immunodeficiency, TCR beta chains reportedly carried fewer deletions and N-nucleotide insertions.

Generated by immunoSEQ multiplex PCR, the TCRdb table keeps only in-frame clones and is missing some. The sample has tens of thousands of clones, none seen only once; the top ten hold about 2.1%. No antigen has been identified for these receptors. Material: peripheral blood mononuclear cells. These TCRs come from a human donor with common variable immunodeficiency.

This clone was counted many times. Read sequence stops 3 residues before the CDR3 end, and the germline J gene provides the missing end. The gene calls are TRBV5-6 and TRBJ1-1, with 7 positions matching TRBD1. The CDR3 runs 15 residues. J was trimmed by 6 bases and V by 3 bases; bases with no gene match: 11. Germline loops: CDR1 SGHDT, CDR2 YYEEEE. The covered CDR3 bases are TGTGCCAGCAGCTCGCCCCTGACAGGGCGCGCTGAA. Translating gives CASSSPLTGRAE. In full, the CDR3 is CASSSPLTGRAEAFF.

This clone appeared many times. The CDR3 end falls 3 residues outside the read, so it is completed with the germline J gene. The V call is TRBV7-6, the J call TRBJ2-1; 10 nucleotides align to TRBD1. Germline V gene lookup returns CDR1 SGHVS and CDR2 FNYEAQ. This CDR3 spans 15 amino acids. Losses at the gene ends were 1 base for V and 7 bases for J; bases not matched to a gene: 4. The part of the CDR3 DNA that was read is TGTGCCAGCAGCTTAGGGACAGGGGGTAAGAATGAG. Its translation is CASSLGTGGKNE. In full, the CDR3 is CASSLGTGGKNEQFF.